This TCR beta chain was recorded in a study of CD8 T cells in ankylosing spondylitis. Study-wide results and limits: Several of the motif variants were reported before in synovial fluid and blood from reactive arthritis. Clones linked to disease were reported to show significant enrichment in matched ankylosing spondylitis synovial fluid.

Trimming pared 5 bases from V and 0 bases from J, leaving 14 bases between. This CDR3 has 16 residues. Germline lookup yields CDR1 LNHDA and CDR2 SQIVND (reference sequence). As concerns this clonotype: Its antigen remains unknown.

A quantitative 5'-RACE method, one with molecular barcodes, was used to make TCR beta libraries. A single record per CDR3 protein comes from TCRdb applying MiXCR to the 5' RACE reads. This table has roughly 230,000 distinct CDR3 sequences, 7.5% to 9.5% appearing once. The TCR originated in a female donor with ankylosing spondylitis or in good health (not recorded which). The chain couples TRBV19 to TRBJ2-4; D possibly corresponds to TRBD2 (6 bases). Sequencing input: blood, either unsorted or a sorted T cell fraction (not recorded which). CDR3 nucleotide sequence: TGTGCCAGTAGTCCCCAGGAGGGGATAGCCAAAAACATTCAGTACTTC. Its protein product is CASSPQEGIAKNIQYF.